The subject of this entry is one T cell receptor beta chain. This sample was included in a study of blood T cell repertoires in COVID-19. Study summary: Whether acute or convalescent, the COVID-19 samples came from the United States, Italy and Spain.

Original processing methods: Scientists estimated how many nucleated cells there were by amplifying reference gene primers. Using immunoSEQ multiplex PCR, the repertoire was profiled, and TCRdb retains in-frame clones only, with some absent. That table gives V, J and clone size, and the DNA gave D and trimming. Among about 170,000 clones listed, about 87% were seen once. Material for sequencing was peripheral blood. The receptor was derived from a woman aged 50 to 60 with acute or convalescent COVID-19.

The CDR3 here is CASSLNQGGDTQYF. The CDR3 coding sequence is TGTGCCAGCAGCCTCAACCAGGGGGGCGATACGCAGTATTTT. This sequence joins TRBV7-2 and TRBJ2-3; D is perhaps TRBD1 (7 bases). The CDR3 is 14 residues long. The germline V gene encodes CDR1 SGHTA and CDR2 FQGNSA. Trimming stripped 5 bases from V and 6 bases from J, with 15 bases between.